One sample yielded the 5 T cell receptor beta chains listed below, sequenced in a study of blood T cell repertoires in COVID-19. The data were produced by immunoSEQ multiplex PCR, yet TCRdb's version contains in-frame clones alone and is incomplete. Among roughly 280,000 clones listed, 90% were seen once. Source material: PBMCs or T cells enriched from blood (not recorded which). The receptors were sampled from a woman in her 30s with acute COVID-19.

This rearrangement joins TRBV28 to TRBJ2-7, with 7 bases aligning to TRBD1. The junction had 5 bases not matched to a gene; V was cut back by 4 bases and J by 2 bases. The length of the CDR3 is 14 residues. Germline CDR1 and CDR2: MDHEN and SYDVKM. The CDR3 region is CASSSGQVAYEQYF. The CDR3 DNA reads TGTGCCAGCAGTTCCGGACAGGTAGCCTACGAGCAGTACTTC.

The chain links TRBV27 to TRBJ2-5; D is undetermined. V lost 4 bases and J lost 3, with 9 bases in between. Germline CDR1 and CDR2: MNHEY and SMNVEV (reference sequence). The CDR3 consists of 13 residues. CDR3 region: CASSYSPKETQYF. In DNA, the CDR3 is TGTGCCAGCAGTTATTCCCCCAAAGAGACCCAGTACTTC.

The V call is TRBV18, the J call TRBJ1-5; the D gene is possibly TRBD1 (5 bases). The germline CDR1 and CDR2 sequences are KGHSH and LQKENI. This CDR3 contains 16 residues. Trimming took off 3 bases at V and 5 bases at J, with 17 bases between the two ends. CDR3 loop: CASSPLLGPGDQPQHF. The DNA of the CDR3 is TGTGCCAGCTCACCTCTCTTGGGGCCGGGAGATCAGCCCCAGCATTTT.

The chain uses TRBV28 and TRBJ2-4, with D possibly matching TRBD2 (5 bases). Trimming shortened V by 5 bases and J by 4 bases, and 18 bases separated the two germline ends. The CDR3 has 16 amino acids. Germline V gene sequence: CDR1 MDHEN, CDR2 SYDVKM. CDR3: CASSPPGWDGKNIQYF. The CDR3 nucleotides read TGTGCCAGCAGTCCTCCGGGGTGGGATGGGAAAAACATTCAGTACTTC.

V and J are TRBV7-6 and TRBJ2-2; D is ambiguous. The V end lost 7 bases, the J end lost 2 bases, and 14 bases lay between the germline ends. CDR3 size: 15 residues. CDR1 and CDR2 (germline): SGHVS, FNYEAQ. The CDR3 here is CASTLGGGNTGELFF. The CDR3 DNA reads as TGTGCCAGCACCCTAGGTGGTGGAAACACCGGGGAGCTGTTTTTT.